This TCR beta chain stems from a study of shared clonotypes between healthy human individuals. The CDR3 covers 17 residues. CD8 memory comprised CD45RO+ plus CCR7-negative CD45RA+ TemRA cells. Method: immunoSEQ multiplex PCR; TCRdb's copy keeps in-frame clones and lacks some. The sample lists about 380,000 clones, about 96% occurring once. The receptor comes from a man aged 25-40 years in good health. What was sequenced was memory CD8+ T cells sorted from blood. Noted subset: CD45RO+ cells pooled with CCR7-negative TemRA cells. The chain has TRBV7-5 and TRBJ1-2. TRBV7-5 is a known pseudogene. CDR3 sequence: CARSLSALTKCCYGYTF. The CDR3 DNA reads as TGTGCCAGAAGCTTATCGGCCCTCACGAAGTGTTGCTATGGCTACACCTTC.